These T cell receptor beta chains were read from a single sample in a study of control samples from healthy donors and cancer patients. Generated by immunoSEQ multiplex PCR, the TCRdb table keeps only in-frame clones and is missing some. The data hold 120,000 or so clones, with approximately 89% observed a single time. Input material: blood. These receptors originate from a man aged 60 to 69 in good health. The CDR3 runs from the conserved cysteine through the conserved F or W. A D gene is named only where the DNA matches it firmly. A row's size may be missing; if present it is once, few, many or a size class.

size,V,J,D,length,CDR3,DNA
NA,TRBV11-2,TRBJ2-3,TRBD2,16,CASSLAGGGSTDTQYF,TGTGCCAGCAGCTTAGCCGGCGGGGGTAGCACAGATACGCAGTATTTT
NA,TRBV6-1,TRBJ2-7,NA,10,CASSEAGWEF,TGTGCCAGCAGTGAAGCGGGTTGGGAATTC
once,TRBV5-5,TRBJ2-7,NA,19,CASSLVADPRSRIHYEQYF,TGTGCCAGCAGCTTGGTAGCAGATCCAAGATCCAGGATCCACTACGAGCAGTACTTC
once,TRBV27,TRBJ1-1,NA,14,CASSFGGVGTEAFF,TGTGCCAGCAGTTTCGGAGGTGTTGGAACTGAAGCTTTCTTT
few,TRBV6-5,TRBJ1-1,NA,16,CASSYSRVVSNTEAFF,TGTGCCAGCAGTTACTCGAGAGTTGTCTCGAACACTGAAGCTTTCTTT
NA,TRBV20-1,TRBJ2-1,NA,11,CSARDVNEQFF,TGCAGTGCTAGAGACGTCAATGAGCAGTTCTTC
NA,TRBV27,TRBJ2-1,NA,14,CASSRGSSYNEQFF,TGTGCCAGTTCCAGGGGTAGCTCCTACAATGAGCAGTTCTTC
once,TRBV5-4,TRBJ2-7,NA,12,CASSFDSLSERF,TGTGCCAGCAGCTTCGACAGCCTCTCGGAGCGTTTC
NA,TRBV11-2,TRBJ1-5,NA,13,CASSFSGSQPQHF,TGTGCCAGCAGCTTTAGTGGGAGCCAGCCCCAGCATTTT
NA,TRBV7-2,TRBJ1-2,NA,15,CASSLESDGLSGYTF,TGTGCCAGCAGCTTAGAGAGTGATGGGCTCAGTGGCTACACCTTC
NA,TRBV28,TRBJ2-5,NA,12,CASSFSQETQYF,TGTGCCAGCAGCTTCTCTCAAGAGACCCAGTACTTC
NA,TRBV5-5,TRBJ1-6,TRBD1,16,CASSLGQILYNSPLHF,TGTGCCAGCAGCCTGGGACAGATCCTCTATAATTCACCCCTCCACTTT
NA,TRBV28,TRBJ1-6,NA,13,CASRLPGASPLHF,TGTGCCAGCAGACTCCCGGGTGCTTCACCCCTCCACTTT
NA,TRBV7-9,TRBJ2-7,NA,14,CASSPRTTSYEQYF,TGTGCCAGCAGCCCCAGGACAACCTCCTACGAGCAGTACTTC
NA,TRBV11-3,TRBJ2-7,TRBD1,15,CASSLGQGGLHEQYF,TGTGCCAGCAGCCTCGGACAGGGTGGTTTACACGAGCAGTACTTC
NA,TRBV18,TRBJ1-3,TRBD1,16,CASSPGTAASGNTIYF,TGTGCCAGCTCACCTGGGACAGCTGCCTCTGGAAACACCATATATTTT
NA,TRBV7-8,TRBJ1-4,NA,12,CASSRGLEKLFF,TGTGCCAGCAGCCGGGGGCTGGAAAAACTGTTTTTT
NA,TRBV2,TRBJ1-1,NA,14,CASSEWRVRTEAFF,TGTGCCAGCAGTGAATGGCGGGTCCGCACTGAAGCTTTCTTT
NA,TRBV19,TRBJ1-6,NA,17,CASSPRSTSSYNSPLHF,TGTGCCAGTAGTCCCAGGAGTACCAGCTCCTATAATTCACCCCTCCACTTT
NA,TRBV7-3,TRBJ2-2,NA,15,CASSLRPSFPGELFF,TGTGCCAGCAGCTTAAGGCCTAGCTTTCCCGGGGAGCTGTTTTTT
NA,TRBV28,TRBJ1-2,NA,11,CAALGKYGYTF,TGTGCCGCTCTTGGGAAGTATGGCTACACCTTC
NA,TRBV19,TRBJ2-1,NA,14,CASRRGGSYNEQFF,TGTGCCAGTAGAAGGGGGGGGAGCTACAATGAGCAGTTCTTC
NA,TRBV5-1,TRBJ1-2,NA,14,CASSLSSVNYGYTF,TGCGCCAGCAGCTTGTCGTCAGTAAACTATGGCTACACCTTC
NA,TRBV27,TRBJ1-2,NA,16,CASSLVGDWAEHGYTF,TGTGCCAGCAGTCTAGTAGGGGACTGGGCCGAGCATGGCTACACCTTC
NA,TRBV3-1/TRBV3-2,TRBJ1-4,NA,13,CASSPKLGGRLFF,TGTGCCAGCAGCCCAAAACTCGGGGGTAGACTGTTTTTT
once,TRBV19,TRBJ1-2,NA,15,CASRPSGVANYGYTF,TGTGCCAGTAGACCCTCCGGGGTAGCTAACTATGGCTACACCTTC
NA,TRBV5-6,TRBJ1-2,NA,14,CASSKSTGNYGYTF,TGTGCCAGCAGCAAATCTACAGGGAACTATGGCTACACCTTC
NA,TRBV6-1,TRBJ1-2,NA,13,CASSGGGGYGYTF,TGTGCCAGCAGTGGAGGGGGGGGCTATGGCTACACCTTC
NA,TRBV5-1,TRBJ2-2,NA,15,CASSFAAVGTGELFF,TGCGCCAGCAGCTTTGCGGCGGTGGGGACCGGGGAGCTGTTTTTT
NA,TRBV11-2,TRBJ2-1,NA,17,CASSLDTPQGARNEQFF,TGTGCCAGCAGCTTAGATACCCCGCAGGGTGCCCGCAATGAGCAGTTCTTC
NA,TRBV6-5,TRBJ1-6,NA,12,CASRLEGSPLHF,TGTGCCAGCAGGCTCGAGGGTTCACCCCTCCACTTT
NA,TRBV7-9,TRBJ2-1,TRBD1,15,CATSTDRGRGNEQFF,TGTGCCACATCTACGGACAGGGGGCGCGGGAATGAGCAGTTCTTC
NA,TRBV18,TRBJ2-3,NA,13,CASSRGLADTQYF,TGTGCCAGCTCCCGCGGACTGGCAGATACGCAGTATTTT
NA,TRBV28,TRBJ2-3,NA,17,CASSLLSTLRHTDTQYF,TGTGCCAGCAGTTTATTATCGACTCTCCGTCACACAGATACGCAGTATTTT
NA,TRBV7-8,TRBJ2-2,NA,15,CASSYSTLTTGELFF,TGTGCCAGCAGCTATTCGACACTGACTACGGGGGAGCTGTTTTTT
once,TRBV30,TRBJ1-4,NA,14,CAWSARGRDEKLFF,TGTGCCTGGAGTGCCCGGGGTCGGGATGAAAAACTGTTTTTT
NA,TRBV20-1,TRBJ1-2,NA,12,CSASNRAGGYTF,TGCAGTGCTAGTAACAGGGCAGGCGGCTACACCTTC
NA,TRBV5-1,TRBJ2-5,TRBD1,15,CASSQLTGLRKTQYF,TGCGCCAGCAGCCAGCTGACAGGGCTAAGGAAGACCCAGTACTTC
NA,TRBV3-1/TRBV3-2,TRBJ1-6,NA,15,CASSHLSVANSPLHF,TGTGCCAGCAGCCATCTCAGCGTGGCTAATTCACCCCTCCACTTT
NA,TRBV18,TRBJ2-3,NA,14,CASSPRTGTDTQYF,TGTGCCAGCTCACCAAGGACTGGCACAGATACGCAGTATTTT
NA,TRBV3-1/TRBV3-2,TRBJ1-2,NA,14,CASSQEHLNYGYTF,TGTGCCAGCAGCCAAGAACATCTTAACTATGGCTACACCTTC
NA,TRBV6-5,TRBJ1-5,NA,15,CASRRTATGDQPQHF,TGTGCCAGCAGGCGCACAGCTACTGGGGATCAGCCCCAGCATTTT